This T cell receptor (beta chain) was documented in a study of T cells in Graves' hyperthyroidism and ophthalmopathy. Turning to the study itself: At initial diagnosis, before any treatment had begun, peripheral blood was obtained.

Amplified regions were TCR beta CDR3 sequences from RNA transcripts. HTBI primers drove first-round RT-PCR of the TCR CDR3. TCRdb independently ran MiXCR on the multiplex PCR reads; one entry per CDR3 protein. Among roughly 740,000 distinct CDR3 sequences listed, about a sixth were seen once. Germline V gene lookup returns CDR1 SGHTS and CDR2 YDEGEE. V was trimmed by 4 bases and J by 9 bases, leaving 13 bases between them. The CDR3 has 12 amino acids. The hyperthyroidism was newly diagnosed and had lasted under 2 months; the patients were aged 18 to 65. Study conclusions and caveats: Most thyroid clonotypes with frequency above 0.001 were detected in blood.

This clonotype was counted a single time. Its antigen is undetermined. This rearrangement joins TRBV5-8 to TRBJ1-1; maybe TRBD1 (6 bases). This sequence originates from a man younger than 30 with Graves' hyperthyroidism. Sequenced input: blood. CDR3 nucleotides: TGTGCCAGCAGCCTGACAGGCCGGCAAGCTTTCTTT. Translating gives CASSLTGRQAFF.